This TCR beta chain was documented in a study of cytomegalovirus exposure and HLA in healthy donors. The germline V gene encodes CDR1 MNHEY and CDR2 SMNVEV (reference sequence). The J segment lost 0 bases and the V segment lost 6 bases, leaving 8 bases of the junction unmatched. CDR3 size: 17 residues. The PCR was carried out with 60 Vbeta primers and 13 Jbeta primers. The repertoire was sequenced with immunoSEQ multiplex PCR; TCRdb's copy has only in-frame clones and lacks some. The sample shows about 110,000 clones, around two thirds of them seen only once. The clonotype was recovered from a middle-aged woman in good health and CMV-seropositive. The sequencing input was PBMCs. V gene TRBV27 combines with J gene TRBJ1-6; 7 positions agree with TRBD1. CDR3 DNA: TGTGCCAGCAGGGGACAGAGTTACAGCTCCTATAATTCACCCCTCCACTTT. The encoded protein is CASRGQSYSSYNSPLHF.